This T cell receptor (beta chain) is from a study of CD8 T cells in ankylosing spondylitis. Notes on the study in general: According to the report, clones linked to the disease were significantly enriched in matched synovial fluid samples taken from ankylosing spondylitis patients. A motif in TCR beta, a set of fewer than ten highly homologous variants, appeared characteristic of ankylosing spondylitis blood. Disease-linked clones bore a CD8+ phenotype, appearing relatively rarely in peripheral blood.

Using quantitative 5'-RACE with molecular barcodes, the authors made TCR beta libraries. Using its own MiXCR run on the 5' RACE reads, TCRdb lists one record per CDR3 protein. This sample has over 700,000 distinct CDR3 sequences, with around 20% found just once. Germline trimming cut 3 bases from V and 4 bases from J; bases unmatched to any gene: 6. Germline V lookup: CDR1 SGHVS, CDR2 FQNEAQ. This CDR3 has 15 residues. As regards this clonotype: Its antigen remains unidentified.

The clonotype originates from a male donor with ankylosing spondylitis. The sample taken for sequencing was blood, either unsorted or a sorted T cell fraction (not recorded which). The rearrangement uses TRBV7-8 and TRBJ1-5; TRBD1 matches at 7 bases. CDR3 DNA: TGTGCCAGCAGCTTGGAGGGGGCACGGAATCAGCCCCAGCATTTT. Its protein is CASSLEGARNQPQHF.